This entry concerns a single T cell receptor beta chain. What antigen it recognizes has not been identified. The input lacks base qualities; no much larger clone sits a single base away. Other DNA sequences within the sample encode an identical CDR3. Healthy HIV-negative adults with no recently reported acute infections or vaccinations were included as donors. Every donor was a Caucasian adult residing in Nashville, Tennessee, USA. CD4+ T cells were enriched by magnetic negative selection; naive cells were then positively selected on CD45RA, and the negative fraction formed the memory subset. Blood was obtained by leukapheresis, after which PBMCs were separated by Ficoll-Histopaque density gradient centrifugation and cryopreserved in liquid nitrogen vapor phase. Purity and quantity of every magnetically sorted T cell population were checked by analytical flow cytometry. Each sorted fraction had its genomic DNA isolated and then quantified by UV absorbance on a Nanodrop 2000c.

These data are taken from a study of shared clonotypes between healthy human individuals (dated by TCRdb to 2020 to 2022). Background for the entire study: The cohort included a few men and a couple of women between 18 and 49 years of age. Blood TCR repertoires of five healthy adults were deeply sequenced to estimate repertoire size and the extent of clonotype sharing between individuals. For each donor, CD4 naive and CD4 memory were each run on three plates, CD8 naive on two plates, and CD8 memory on one plate. Per donor, leukapheresis produced somewhere between about 0.8 and 9.5 billion PBMCs. Different laboratories and diverse techniques were used to prepare libraries and sequence TCR repertoires, to increase sequencing depth and limit assay-specific biases.

Results the study describes overall, beyond this receptor: The small number of donors limited the genetic and exposure-history diversity represented. Across a few donors, 4.5% to 6.5% of naive CD4, approximately 3.6% of naive CD8, 2.3% of memory CD4, and 0.4% to 0.45% of memory CD8 clonotypes were shared. Sampling was limited to blood, and TCR repertoires in tissue likely differ from TCR repertoires in blood. Based on pairwise subsampling, the degree of clonotype sharing among donors was expected to be affected by sequencing depth. Larger estimated clonotype richness was generally found for naive subsets than for memory subsets. Even with the large sequencing depth, rarefaction of the sorted-subset datasets indicated that sequencing was incomplete. Compared with non-shared clonotypes, clonotypes shared by all four sorted-subset donors had higher generation probabilities.

TCR CDR3 regions were amplified from genomic DNA by multiplex PCR using the deep immunoSEQ assay. Extracted genomic DNA from each cell subset was distributed evenly across all wells of several immunoSEQ 96-well plates, and each plate was treated as a replicate. For sorted subsets, around 0.2 ug of genomic DNA, equivalent to roughly 33,000 T cell genomes, went into each replicate PCR. Purified libraries were measured with a Qubit 3.0 fluorometer, size-checked on a Bioanalyzer 2100, and measured again with the KAPA Library Quantification kit. Every immunoSEQ 96-well plate was sequenced on a separate single-read 150-cycle Illumina NextSeq 550 flow cell. Turning to the authors' computational methods: Because the immunoSEQ output included only junctional sequences and no quality scores, the filtering could not be the same as the filtering used for full-length reads. Sequences were annotated with PyIR, a Python wrapper for IgBLAST v1.9, using IMGT germline references to assign V/J genes and CDR3. Reads were filtered out if the reads had weak V/J assignments (E-value above 1e-6), no CDR3, stop codons, out-of-frame junctions, or ambiguous translated residues. V3J clonotypes were defined by identical inferred V gene, J gene, and CDR3 amino acid sequence. The percentage overlap between two repertoires was calculated by dividing the number of shared unique clonotypes by the size of the smaller repertoire. RTK rarefaction, the Chao1 estimator, and Recon v2.1 estimates of unobserved clonotypes were used to assess repertoire richness. Generation probabilities were computed with OLGA for all TCRbeta clonotypes obtained by the gDNA method from a handful of donors. The source is immuneACCESS, and TCRdb retained only in-frame sequences with V and J called. Part of the clones is not carried over; for the studies checked, unresolved V genes explain less than half of this, and the remainder is unexplained. V, J and clone size reflect that table, while D and trimming were determined from the DNA. This sample lists a few million clones; just over 90% were detected once. About 0.13% of the sample comes from the top ten.

V ends up 1 base short and J 4 bases short, with an unmatched junction base count of 2. The CDR3, cysteine through phenylalanine, is 14 amino acids long. Left in the record is the CDR3 DNA by itself, 42 bases read in frame from the first base. The germline V gene (reference sequence) sets CDR1 to LNHDA and CDR2 to SQIVND. The sequence came from a man between 18 and 29 years old in good health. The chain is encoded by TRBV19 joined to TRBJ2-5; 8 bases in between match TRBD2. Sequencing input: naive CD4+ T cells sorted from blood. The cell subset or site label, read with the paper, signifies: CD45RA+ positively selected. The DNA is TGTGCCAGTAGTATAGGTCTAGCGGGAGAGACCCAGTACTTC. Translated, this is CASSIGLAGETQYF.